The 24 T cell receptor beta chains below come from one sample, sequenced in a study of brain T cells in children with intractable seizures. The protocol was immunoSEQ multiplex PCR, while the TCRdb copy is restricted to in-frame clones and leaves out a portion. The sample has around 80,000 clones, about 90% seen once; the top ten hold roughly a quarter. Sequenced material: peripheral blood, taken at surgery. The receptors stem from a girl aged 2-10 years with Rasmussen encephalitis and intractable seizures.

The gene calls are TRBV9 and TRBJ1-1, with D perhaps matching TRBD1 (5 bases). CDR3 length: 13 amino acids. The ends were cut back, 2 bases at V and 3 bases at J, with 8 bases in the middle. Germline V lookup: CDR1 SGDLS, CDR2 YYNGEE. This chain's CDR3 is CASSVGLYTEAFF. CDR3 coding DNA: TGTGCCAGCAGCGTGGGACTGTACACTGAAGCTTTCTTT.

This chain links TRBV5-5 with TRBJ1-6, with 7 bases aligning to TRBD1. This CDR3 has 20 amino acids. With 3 bases clipped from V and 0 bases from J, the junction kept 15 bases outside the gene matches. Per germline, CDR1 SGHKS and CDR2 YYEKEE (reference sequence). The CDR3, as DNA: TGTGCCAGCAGCTCCTCCGAGACAGGGAGGGCGAGCTCCTATAATTCACCCCTCCACTTT. Protein product: CASSSSETGRASSYNSPLHF.

The chain employs TRBV7-9 and TRBJ2-7, with TRBD1 identical over 7 bases. This CDR3 is built from 14 residues. The V and J ends lost 2 bases and 7 bases, in that order; junction bases with no gene match: 8. Germline V gives CDR1 SEHNR, CDR2 FQNEAQ (reference sequence). The CDR3 DNA reads TGTGCCAGCAGCTTAAGCAGGGGGTTGGAAGAGCAGTACTTC. This gives the protein CASSLSRGLEEQYF.

V is TRBV9 and J is TRBJ2-5, with 11 bases identical to TRBD2. V gave up 0 bases and J gave up 0 bases; unmatched junction bases: 4. Per the germline V gene, CDR1 is SGDLS and CDR2 is YYNGEE. The length of the CDR3 is 17 residues. CDR3 bases: TGTGCCAGCAGCGTAGGACTAGCGGGAAGGCACCAAGAGACCCAGTACTTC. Amino acids: CASSVGLAGRHQETQYF.

V usage is TRBV9 and J usage is TRBJ2-1; either TRBD1 or TRBD2 may fit D (5 bases each). Germline CDR1 and CDR2: SGDLS and YYNGEE. Trimming removed 0 bases at V and 5 bases at J, with 9 bases between. The CDR3 totals 14 residues. The CDR3 spells CASSVAGRNNEQFF. The DNA for the CDR3 is TGTGCCAGCAGCGTAGCGGGGCGTAACAATGAGCAGTTCTTC.

The rearrangement uses TRBV5-6 and TRBJ2-7; a possible D gene is TRBD1 (5 bases). The CDR3 totals 13 residues. V gave up 5 bases and J gave up 1 base, with 10 bases separating them. Germline V gene sequence: CDR1 SGHDT, CDR2 YYEEEE. CDR3 DNA sequence: TGTGCCAGCAGGGCTCAGGGATCCTACGAGCAGTACTTC. Protein: CASRAQGSYEQYF. Based on the CDR3 plus reference TRBV5-6 and TRBJ2-7, the full variable domain is DAGVTQSPTHLIKTRGQQVTLRCSPKSGHDTVSWYQQALGQGPQFIFQYYEEEERQRGNFPDRFSGHQFPNYSSELNVNALLLGDSALYLCASRAQGSYEQYFGPGTRLTVT.

The rearrangement links TRBV6-2 or TRBV6-3 to TRBJ2-1; D is unclear. The CDR3 sequence is 13 residues long. The V end was cut by 2 bases, the J end by 4 bases, with 6 bases between. CDR1 is MNHEY, CDR2 SVGEGT, per germline. As DNA, the CDR3 is TGTGCCAGCAGTTACGAACAGTACAATGAGCAGTTCTTC. Translation gives CASSYEQYNEQFF.

Here the CDR3 reads CASSPGQASSGNTIYF. The CDR3, as DNA: TGTGCCAGCTCACCAGGACAGGCGAGCTCTGGAAACACCATATATTTT. This chain links TRBV18 with TRBJ1-3, with TRBD1 matching 7 bases. V trimming: 2 bases; J trimming: 0 bases; junction bases outside the gene matches: 4. The CDR3 has 16 residues. The germline V gene encodes CDR1 KGHSH and CDR2 LQKENI.

V is TRBV7-3 and J is TRBJ2-3; 10 nucleotides line up with TRBD2. Unmatched junction bases numbered 11, after V lost 3 bases and J lost 8 bases. This CDR3 is built from 16 residues. Looked up from germline, CDR1 is SGHTA and CDR2 is FQGTGA. The CDR3 spells CASSFQAGGGLSTQYF. CDR3 nucleotide sequence: TGTGCCAGCAGCTTCCAAGCGGGAGGGGGCCTTAGTACGCAGTATTTT.

The genes are TRBV11-2 and TRBJ2-7, with 10 bases aligning to TRBD2. CDR3 size: 15 residues. With 5 bases clipped from V and 5 bases from J, the junction kept 9 bases outside the gene matches. Germline lookup yields CDR1 SGHAT and CDR2 FQNNGV. In nucleotides, the CDR3 is TGTGCCAGCAGCGGTTCCGGGACTAGCGAGAACGAGCAGTACTTC. Its protein is CASSGSGTSENEQYF.

V and J are TRBV3-1 (or the pseudogene TRBV3-2) and TRBJ1-4; 7 nucleotides match TRBD1. The CDR3 has 15 amino acids. Germline CDR1 is LGHDT and CDR2 is YNNKEL (reference sequence). Trimming removed 4 bases from V and 1 base from J; junction bases left unmatched: 3. CDR3 residues: CASSLGTVTNEKLFF. The CDR3 nucleotides are TGTGCCAGCAGCCTAGGGACAGTAACTAATGAAAAACTGTTTTTT.

The V gene is TRBV7-3, the J gene TRBJ1-6; D unclear. The ends were cut back, 2 bases at V and 4 bases at J, with 9 bases in the middle. The length of the CDR3 is 15 residues. The germline V gene encodes CDR1 SGHTA and CDR2 FQGTGA. The CDR3 region has the DNA TGTGCCAGCAGCTTACGACACTTTTATAATTCACCCCTCCACTTT. Residues: CASSLRHFYNSPLHF. The full variable domain, its missing parts supplied by reference TRBV7-3 and TRBJ1-6, is GAGVSQTPSNKVTEKGKYVELRCDPISGHTALYWYRQSLGQGPEFLIYFQGTGAADDSGLPNDRFFAVRPEGSVSTLKIQRTERGDSAVYLCASSLRHFYNSPLHFGNGTRLTVT.

V is TRBV28 and J is TRBJ2-5; D is ambiguous. CDR3 length: 13 amino acids. Germline V gives CDR1 MDHEN, CDR2 SYDVKM. The ends were cut back, 1 base at V and 0 bases at J, with 3 bases in the middle. CDR3 in amino acids: CASSLYNQETQYF. In nucleotides, the CDR3 is TGTGCCAGCAGTTTATATAACCAAGAGACCCAGTACTTC.

The chain has TRBV13 and TRBJ2-5; 10 bases are shared with TRBD2. The CDR3 extends over 17 amino acids. Germline CDR1 PRHDT, CDR2 FYEKMQ (reference sequence). Trimming cost V 2 bases and J 4 bases; bases outside gene matches: 10. The DNA of the CDR3 is TGTGCCAGCAGCTTACGTCCTAGCGGGAGCAGAGCAGAGACCCAGTACTTC. Translating it yields CASSLRPSGSRAETQYF.

The genes are TRBV9 and TRBJ1-2; no clear D. Trimming shortened V by 0 bases and J by 8 bases, and 14 bases separated the two germline ends. The CDR3 spans 14 residues. Germline V gene lookup returns CDR1 SGDLS and CDR2 YYNGEE. CDR3 sequence (DNA): TGTGCCAGCAGCGTAGTCCCGACGTCGGGGGGCTACACCTTC. Its protein product is CASSVVPTSGGYTF.

The V call is TRBV30, the J call TRBJ1-4, with a tentative D call TRBD1 (5 bases). CDR1 and CDR2 (germline): GTSNPN, SVGIG (reference sequence). The CDR3 contains 14 residues. V lost 1 base, J lost 8 bases, and 14 bases lay in between. CDR3 DNA: TGTGCCTGGAGTGCCGGGACGGGGTACGAAAAACTGTTTTTT. Its protein is CAWSAGTGYEKLFF.

The rearrangement joins TRBV9 to TRBJ2-6; TRBD1 aligns across 7 bases. Unmatched junction bases numbered 6, after V lost 0 bases and J lost 0 bases. CDR3 length: 18 amino acids. CDR1 is SGDLS, CDR2 YYNGEE, per germline. Here the CDR3 DNA reads TGTGCCAGCAGCGTAGCCCCCGGGACAGCCTCTGGGGCCAACGTCCTGACTTTC. This sequence encodes CASSVAPGTASGANVLTF. Full variable domain (missing parts from reference TRBV9 and TRBJ2-6): DSGVTQTPKHLITATGQRVTLRCSPRSGDLSVYWYQQSLDQGLQFLIQYYNGEERAKGNILERFSAQQFPDLHSELNLSSLELGDSALYFCASSVAPGTASGANVLTFGAGSRLTVL.

The V call is TRBV3-1 (or the pseudogene TRBV3-2), the J call TRBJ1-5; D not certain. The V and J ends lost 4 bases and 9 bases respectively, with 10 bases between them. CDR1 and CDR2 (germline): LGHDT, YNNKEL (reference sequence). The CDR3 is made up of 12 amino acids. The CDR3 spells CASSLGGRPQHF. The DNA of the CDR3 is TGTGCCAGCAGCCTCGGTGGTAGGCCCCAGCATTTT.

This clone was seen once. J is TRBJ2-7 and V is TRBV3-1 (or the pseudogene TRBV3-2), with D possibly matching TRBD2 (6 bases). Between the trimmed V and J ends, which lost 5 bases and 6 bases, there was a span of 14 bases. The CDR3 extends over 13 amino acids. Germline CDR1 reads LGHDT; CDR2 reads YNNKEL (reference sequence). The CDR3 here is CASSTYTGGEQYF. CDR3 nucleotides: TGTGCCAGCAGCACTTACACCGGGGGCGAGCAGTACTTC.

This rearrangement joins TRBV10-3 to TRBJ2-6, with TRBD1 identical over 7 bases. The CDR3 is made up of 19 amino acids. Germline CDR1 reads ENHRY; CDR2 reads SYGVKD. V gave up 0 bases and J gave up 4 bases; unmatched junction bases: 12. The CDR3: CAISESRRTGTSGANVLTF. In DNA, the CDR3 is TGTGCCATCAGTGAGTCCAGGAGGACAGGAACTTCCGGGGCCAACGTCCTGACTTTC.

The rearrangement uses TRBV11-2 and TRBJ2-3; D may be TRBD2 (6 bases). CDR1 and CDR2 (germline): SGHAT, FQNNGV. Trimming removed 6 bases from V and 2 bases from J, with 18 bases in between. This CDR3 region has 16 residues. This chain's CDR3 is CASSSYGRSNTDTQYF. As DNA, the CDR3 is TGTGCCAGCAGTAGTTATGGGAGGTCGAACACAGATACGCAGTATTTT.

The chain couples TRBV2 to TRBJ1-4; 8 nucleotides agree with TRBD1. V shed 6 bases and J 12 bases; nucleotides not matched to a gene: 0. The CDR3 spans 10 residues. Germline V lookup: CDR1 SNHLY, CDR2 FYNNEI. The CDR3 region is CASRDRELFF. In nucleotides, the CDR3 is TGTGCCAGCAGGGACAGGGAACTGTTTTTT.

The chain has TRBV27 and TRBJ1-2; a weak D match, TRBD1 (5 bases). Trimming cost V 1 base and J 4 bases, with 10 bases left between them. The CDR3 contains 14 residues. CDR1 MNHEY and CDR2 SMNVEV come from the germline V gene (reference sequence). The CDR3 protein is CASSLWGVGYGYTF. In DNA form, the CDR3 reads TGTGCCAGCAGTTTATGGGGCGTGGGCTATGGCTACACCTTC.

This clone was observed a single time. The rearrangement uses TRBV21-1 and TRBJ2-7; TRBD1, the table's D call, lacks a check against the DNA. TRBV21-1 is flagged as a pseudogene. This CDR3 is 15 amino acids long. In DNA form, the CDR3 reads TGTGCCAGCAGCAGGCCGGGACAGGAATACTACGAGCAGTACTTC. It encodes CASSRPGQEYYEQYF.